This T cell receptor beta chain is drawn from a study of OX40 agonist ivuxolimab in advanced cancers. TCRdb keeps only in-frame clones here, not all; method: immunoSEQ multiplex PCR. This table holds 90,000 to 95,000 clones, around 87% found once. The study, taken as a whole, reports: Clonal expansion from baseline to week 6 occurred in both CD4+ and CD8+ T cells. Partial responders at 0.1-3.0 mg/kg showed near-lowest clonal expansion.

There are a few counts of this clone. The antigen remains undetermined. CDR1 SGHAT and CDR2 FQNNGV come from the germline V gene. The CDR3 is made up of 15 amino acids. With V trimmed by 5 bases and J by 7 bases, 10 bases remained unmatched. This receptor was identified in an adult with an advanced solid tumor such as melanoma, head and neck, liver or kidney cancer. The sample consisted of CD4+ or CD8+ T cells sorted from blood, taken in a trial of the OX40 agonist ivuxolimab. The rearrangement joins TRBV11-2 to TRBJ1-4; 7 bases line up with TRBD1. The DNA of the CDR3 is TGTGCCAGCAGCACCCGACAGGGCGGGACTGAAAAACTGTTTTTT. Its protein is CASSTRQGGTEKLFF. The full variable domain, with the rest looked up from reference TRBV11-2 and TRBJ1-4, is EAGVAQSPRYKIIEKRQSVAFWCNPISGHATLYWYQQILGQGPKLLIQFQNNGVVDDSQLPKDRFSAERLKGVDSTLKIQPAKLEDSAVYLCASSTRQGGTEKLFFGSGTQLSVL.